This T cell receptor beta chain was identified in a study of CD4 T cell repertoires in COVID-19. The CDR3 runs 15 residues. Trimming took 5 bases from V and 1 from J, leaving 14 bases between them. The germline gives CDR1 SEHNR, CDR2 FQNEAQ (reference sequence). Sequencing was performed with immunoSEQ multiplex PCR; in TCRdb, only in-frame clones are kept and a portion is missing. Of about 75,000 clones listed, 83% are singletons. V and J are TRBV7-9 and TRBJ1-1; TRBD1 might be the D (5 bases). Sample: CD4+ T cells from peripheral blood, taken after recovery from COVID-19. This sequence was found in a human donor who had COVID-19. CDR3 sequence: CASSTAGARNTEAFF. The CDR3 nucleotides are TGTGCCAGCAGCACCGCCGGGGCGAGGAACACTGAAGCTTTCTTT.